Detailed here is one T cell receptor beta chain. Its antigen is currently unknown. The data were produced by immunoSEQ multiplex PCR, yet TCRdb's version contains in-frame clones alone and is incomplete. The table shows some 180,000 clones, with about 83% occurring only once. V shed 2 bases and J shed 7 bases, with 14 bases lying between them. CDR1 SEHNR and CDR2 FQNEAQ come from the germline V gene (reference sequence). CDR3 length: 15 residues. The data derive from a study of Ad26.COV2.S vaccination and SARS-CoV-2 variants. Study-wide results and caveats: People given the vaccine had a wider spike-specific TCR breadth than placebo recipients did.

The J gene is TRBJ1-4, the V gene TRBV7-9; D call uncertain. Material: peripheral blood, obtained after recovery from COVID-19. This sequence was found in a human donor who had recovered from COVID-19. The DNA for the CDR3 is TGTGCCAGCAGCTTAAGTTCCAACCTGGGTGAAAAACTGTTTTTT. This translates into CASSLSSNLGEKLFF.